The next 30 T cell receptor beta chains were all read from a single sample in a study of T cell repertoires in cytomegalovirus infection. Their target antigens are unknown. TCRdb processed the reads anew with MiXCR; each CDR3 protein has one entry. The table includes about 770,000 distinct CDR3 sequences, under 35% detected once. Sequencing used cultured CD8+ T cells from PBMCs, obtained from culture after CMV antigen stimulation. These receptor sequences come from a human donor in good health (CMV status not recorded). Some clones in this sample may be carry-over from other donors' samples.

The genes are TRBV7-9 and TRBJ2-7; D possibly corresponds to TRBD2 (6 bases). The CDR3 has 15 residues. Germline-derived CDR1 and CDR2 are SEHNR and FQNEAQ (reference sequence). The V end was cut by 4 bases, the J end by 2 bases, with 15 bases between. The CDR3 spells CASSSRDVAPYEQYF. The CDR3 DNA reads as TGTGCCAGCAGCTCGCGGGACGTTGCCCCCTACGAGCAGTACTTC.

V is TRBV12-3 or TRBV12-4 and J is TRBJ2-3; perhaps TRBD2 as D (5 bases). The CDR3 length is 14 residues. The V gene lost 0 bases and the J gene lost 4 bases, with 8 bases spanning the gap. The CDR3 DNA follows: TGTGCCAGCAGTTTAGCAGTGCGGGCAGATACGCAGTATTTT. It yields the protein CASSLAVRADTQYF.

V gene TRBV7-9 combines with J gene TRBJ2-1, with TRBD2 matching 15 bases. The ends lost 3 bases at V and 2 bases at J; junction bases unmatched: 11. This CDR3 comprises 20 residues. Germline CDR1 is SEHNR and CDR2 is FQNEAQ (reference sequence). The CDR3: CASSLGTSGGSKGPYNEQFF. In DNA form, the CDR3 reads TGTGCCAGCAGCTTGGGGACTAGCGGGGGGTCGAAAGGCCCCTACAATGAGCAGTTCTTC.

This clonotype was observed a few times. V and J are TRBV4-3 and TRBJ1-4, with D maybe TRBD1 (5 bases). CDR1 is LGHNA and CDR2 is YSLEER in the germline V gene. V shed 0 bases and J shed 7 bases, with 12 bases lying between them. The CDR3 totals 15 residues. In DNA, the CDR3 is TGCGCCAGCAGCCAAGATCCAGGGAGGAGTGAAAAACTGTTTTTT. This codes for CASSQDPGRSEKLFF.

This clonotype has only a few counts. The chain is built from TRBV6-1 and TRBJ2-7; 10 bases fit TRBD1. CDR1 is MNHNS, CDR2 SASEGT, per germline. V was pared by 4 bases and J by 4 bases, with 7 bases of the junction left unmatched. The CDR3 consists of 15 residues. CDR3 sequence reads: CASSASGTGEYEQYV. In DNA form, the CDR3 reads TGTGCCAGCAGTGCCTCCGGGACAGGGGAATACGAGCAGTACGTC.

This clonotype was detected only a few times. This chain connects TRBV6-2 or TRBV6-3 to TRBJ2-3, with 7 bases that match TRBD2. Per the germline V gene, CDR1 is MNHEY and CDR2 is SVGEGT. There are 15 residues in the CDR3. Trimming cost V 6 bases and J 2 bases; bases outside gene matches: 8. The CDR3 is CASSAGTIYTDTQYF. The DNA for the CDR3 is TGTGCCAGCAGCGCCGGGACTATTTACACAGATACGCAGTATTTT.

The chain links TRBV7-3 to TRBJ2-3; TRBD1 matches at 7 bases. This CDR3 comprises 14 residues. Germline values: CDR1 SGHTA, CDR2 FQGTGA. The J segment lost 5 bases and the V segment lost 3 bases, leaving 5 bases of the junction unmatched. CDR3: CASSLETGIDTQYF. CDR3 bases: TGTGCCAGCAGCTTGGAGACAGGGATAGATACGCAGTATTTT.

The chain uses TRBV19 and TRBJ1-6; D possibly corresponds to TRBD1 (5 bases). Trimming took 6 bases from V and 3 from J, leaving 15 bases between them. Germline V gene data show CDR1 as LNHDA and CDR2 as SQIVND (reference sequence). The CDR3 is made up of 16 amino acids. CDR3 in amino acids: CASRLLQESYNSPLHF. The CDR3 region has the DNA TGTGCCAGTAGACTACTACAGGAGAGCTATAATTCACCCCTCCACTTT.

This chain links TRBV6-1 with TRBJ2-6, with D uncertain. The CDR3 is 17 amino acids. Per germline, CDR1 MNHNS and CDR2 SASEGT. Trimming took 2 bases from V and 3 from J, leaving 14 bases between them. The CDR3 DNA is TGTGCCAGCAGTGAATGGGTCCAGTTCTTTGGGGCCAACGTCCTGACTTTC. Amino acid sequence: CASSEWVQFFGANVLTF.

The chain couples TRBV6-2 or TRBV6-3 to TRBJ1-2, with TRBD1 matching over 7 bases. CDR3 length: 15 amino acids. CDR1 and CDR2 from the germline V gene are MNHEY and SVGEGT. Losses at the gene ends were 6 bases for V and 1 base for J; bases not matched to a gene: 8. CDR3 residues: CASSRLGQVNYGYTF. For the CDR3, the DNA is TGTGCCAGCAGCCGACTTGGACAGGTTAACTATGGCTACACCTTC.

The chain combines TRBV12-3 or TRBV12-4 with TRBJ2-1, with D possibly being TRBD1 (5 bases). With 1 base removed from V and 4 bases from J, the gap between germline ends came to 17 bases. The CDR3 runs to 17 residues. CDR3 coding DNA: TGTGCCAGCAGTTTAGGCAGGGTGATCGAATTTTACAATGAGCAGTTCTTC. It codes for CASSLGRVIEFYNEQFF.

The chain recombines TRBV15 with TRBJ2-5, with 11 bases matching TRBD2. CDR1 and CDR2 (germline): LNHNV, YYDKDF (reference sequence). The CDR3 runs to 18 residues. J lost 5 bases, V lost 2 bases, and 13 bases had no gene match. This chain's CDR3 is CATSRYPLAGGLAETQYF. The DNA for the CDR3 is TGTGCCACCAGCAGATATCCCCTAGCGGGGGGTCTTGCGGAGACCCAGTACTTC.

The rearrangement uses TRBV27 and TRBJ1-2; D unresolved. Trimming shortened V by 0 bases and J by 0 bases, and 5 bases separated the two germline ends. The germline CDR1 and CDR2 sequences are MNHEY and SMNVEV (reference sequence). The CDR3 extends over 14 amino acids. The CDR3 coding sequence is TGTGCCAGCAGTTTATCTCGGACTAACTATGGCTACACCTTC. It is translated as CASSLSRTNYGYTF.

The chain combines TRBV4-1 with TRBJ1-1; 8 bases are a match to TRBD1. There are 15 residues in the CDR3. V lost 3 bases to trimming and J lost 1 base; unmatched junction nucleotides: 4. In germline, CDR1 is MGHRA, CDR2 YSYEKL. The CDR3 loop reads CASSHRTGRNTEAFF. DNA of the CDR3: TGCGCCAGCAGCCATAGGACAGGGAGGAACACTGAAGCTTTCTTT.

The gene calls are TRBV6-8 and TRBJ2-3; D may match TRBD1 or TRBD2 (5 bases each). The V gene's germline CDR1 is MNHGY and CDR2 SAAAGT. This CDR3 contains 15 residues. With 2 bases removed from V and 8 bases from J, the gap between germline ends came to 17 bases. CDR3 region: CASSYTSRVGGTQYF. The CDR3, as DNA: TGTGCCAGCAGTTACACAAGCAGGGTCGGAGGTACGCAGTATTTT.

This chain joins TRBV6-6 and TRBJ1-1; no firm D call. The CDR3 runs to 12 residues. Looked up from germline, CDR1 is MNHNY and CDR2 is SVGAGI (reference sequence). Trimming pared 7 bases from V and 7 bases from J, leaving 13 bases between. As DNA, the CDR3 is TGTGCCAGCACCGCAAACGTGGGTGAAGCTTTCTTT. Protein product: CASTANVGEAFF.

V usage is TRBV7-8 and J usage is TRBJ2-3; 9 bases agree with TRBD1. V lost 4 bases and J lost 3; bases outside the gene matches: 8. Germline V gene lookup returns CDR1 SGHVS and CDR2 FQNEAQ. The CDR3 totals 16 residues. The CDR3 protein is CASSSPGQGGTDTQYF. Written as DNA, the CDR3 is TGTGCCAGCAGCTCGCCGGGACAGGGAGGTACAGATACGCAGTATTTT. The whole variable domain, remainder taken from reference TRBV7-8 and TRBJ2-3, is GAGVSQSPRYKVAKRGQDVALRCDPISGHVSLFWYQQALGQGPEFLTYFQNEAQLDKSGLPSDRFFAERPEGSVSTLKIQRTQQEDSAVYLCASSSPGQGGTDTQYFGPGTRLTVL.

The chain is built from TRBV20-1 and TRBJ2-3; 8 bases match TRBD1. V dropped 0 bases and J dropped 2; count of bases not matched to a gene: 4. Germline V gives CDR1 DFQATT, CDR2 SNEGSKA (reference sequence). The CDR3 sequence is 15 residues long. The chain's CDR3 is CSARDYRGDTDTQYF. CDR3 nucleotides: TGCAGTGCTAGAGATTACAGGGGGGACACAGATACGCAGTATTTT.

This clonotype was counted between two and nine times. The V gene is TRBV7-2, the J gene TRBJ2-7; D not certain. The CDR3 is made up of 15 amino acids. Germline-derived CDR1 and CDR2 are SGHTA and FQGNSA. Trimming removed 5 bases at V and 2 bases at J, with 16 bases between. CDR3 region: CASSATGAVTYEQYV. Here the CDR3 DNA reads TGTGCCAGCAGCGCCACTGGCGCGGTCACCTACGAGCAGTACGTC.

The chain links TRBV9 to TRBJ1-1; D is unresolved. Trimming took off 2 bases at V and 4 bases at J, with 9 bases between the two ends. Germline CDR1 is SGDLS and CDR2 is YYNGEE. The CDR3 runs to 13 residues. CDR3 nucleotide sequence: TGTGCCAGCAGCGTTTGGGTTGGCACTGAAGCTTTCTTT. Translated, it gives CASSVWVGTEAFF.

In regard to this clonotype: A much larger clone is a single base away; this may be a read error. The genes are TRBV11-3 and TRBJ2-2, with 7 bases matching TRBD1. J lost 4 bases, V lost 5 bases, and 7 bases had no gene match. Germline V lookup: CDR1 SGHNT, CDR2 YENEEA. CDR3 length: 15 residues. CDR3 DNA: TGTGCCAGCAGCCCAAGGGACAGACGCACCGGGGAGCTGTTTTTT. Translation gives CASSPRDRRTGELFF.

The rearrangement uses TRBV10-3 and TRBJ2-7, with 7 bases matching TRBD1. CDR1 and CDR2 (germline): ENHRY, SYGVKD. This CDR3 region has 15 residues. V lost 0 bases, J lost 4 bases, and 6 bases stayed unmatched. The DNA of the CDR3 is TGTGCCATCAGTGAGTCAGAGGGGGCGTTTTACGAGCAGTACTTC. Translated, it gives CAISESEGAFYEQYF.

The V call is TRBV7-9, the J call TRBJ2-5; TRBD2 matches at 12 bases. Losses at the gene ends were 5 bases for V and 1 base for J; bases not matched to a gene: 5. CDR3 length: 16 amino acids. Germline assignment: CDR1 SEHNR and CDR2 FQNEAQ (reference sequence). CDR3 loop: CASSPRLAGAQETQYF. CDR3 bases: TGTGCCAGCAGCCCCCGACTAGCGGGGGCCCAAGAGACCCAGTACTTC.

The chain employs TRBV19 and TRBJ2-2, with 12 bases that match TRBD2. The CDR3 has 16 residues. CDR1 and CDR2 (germline): LNHDA, SQIVND (reference sequence). V lost 5 bases to trimming and J lost 6 bases; unmatched junction nucleotides: 7. For the CDR3, the DNA is TGTGCCAGTAGTCCGACTAGCGGGGGCACCGCCGGGGAGCTGTTTTTT. This gives the protein CASSPTSGGTAGELFF.

The J gene is TRBJ1-2, the V gene TRBV12-5, with D unclear. The CDR3 is 15 residues long. Germline V gene sequence: CDR1 LGHNT, CDR2 FRNRAP. V lost 3 bases and J 4 bases, leaving 15 bases between the germline ends. The CDR3, as DNA: TGTGCTAGTGGTTTAGATCCGGCGAGCGGCTATGGCTACACCTTC. Translation gives CASGLDPASGYGYTF. Drawing the rest from reference TRBV12-5 and TRBJ1-2, the complete variable domain is DARVTQTPRHKVTEMGQEVTMRCQPILGHNTVFWYRQTMMQGLELLAYFRNRAPLDDSGMPKDRFSAEMPDATLATLKIQPSEPRDSAVYFCASGLDPASGYGYTFGSGTRLTVV.

This clonotype has at least ten counts. The chain recombines TRBV7-9 with TRBJ2-1; D is perhaps TRBD1 (6 bases). This CDR3 is 16 amino acids long. Trimming shortened V by 5 bases and J by 1 base, and 15 bases separated the two germline ends. The germline gives CDR1 SEHNR, CDR2 FQNEAQ (reference sequence). For the CDR3, the DNA is TGTGCCAGCAGCGCCCTCGCCGGGACATCCTACAATGAGCAGTTCTTC. Protein product: CASSALAGTSYNEQFF.

This clonotype has only a few counts. The chain recombines TRBV2 with TRBJ2-7; 11 bases map to TRBD1. The CDR3 is 13 residues long. V dropped 7 bases and J dropped 3; count of bases not matched to a gene: 2. CDR1 SNHLY and CDR2 FYNNEI come from the germline V gene. The CDR3 here is CASMGTGGYEQYV. As DNA, the CDR3 is TGTGCCAGCATGGGGACAGGGGGCTACGAGCAGTACGTC.

The chain is built from TRBV5-1 and TRBJ1-1; D might be TRBD1 (5 bases). This CDR3 has 13 amino acids. V was trimmed by 1 base and J by 6 bases, leaving 10 bases between them. Germline loops: CDR1 SGHRS, CDR2 YFSETQ. The CDR3 reads CASSLRGVPEAFF. The CDR3 region has the DNA TGCGCCAGCAGCTTGAGGGGAGTCCCTGAAGCTTTCTTT.

V and J are TRBV28 and TRBJ1-6; 7 nucleotides match TRBD1. Germline values: CDR1 MDHEN, CDR2 SYDVKM. V dropped 5 bases and J dropped 3; count of bases not matched to a gene: 7. This CDR3 is built from 16 residues. The CDR3 here is CASSIPRTGYNSPLHF. Here the CDR3 DNA reads TGTGCCAGCAGTATCCCCCGGACAGGCTATAATTCACCCCTCCACTTT.

This clonotype has more than one count but fewer than ten. The rearrangement links TRBV19 to TRBJ2-7, with unresolved D. Germline values: CDR1 LNHDA, CDR2 SQIVND (reference sequence). CDR3 length: 12 amino acids. V was pared by 4 bases and J by 6 bases, with 10 bases between. CDR3 sequence reads: CASSNGPAEQYF. The CDR3 nucleotides are TGTGCCAGTAGTAACGGACCAGCCGAGCAGTACTTC.